This T cell receptor beta chain was captured in a study of T cell responses to AZD1222 COVID-19 vaccine. TCRdb's copy holds only in-frame clones and misses some; the assay was immunoSEQ multiplex PCR. The sample includes approximately 110,000 clones, less than 90% seen only once; the top ten take roughly 4%. Overall study findings and caveats: Repertoires were sampled only after the peak T cell response.

Remarks on this clone: The antigen is unknown.

This TCR derives from an adult in good health. Specimen: peripheral blood, collected on day 0 of AZD1222 vaccination.

CDR3 sequence: CASSFYSGNTIYF. In DNA form, the CDR3 reads TGTGCCAGCAGTTTCTATTCCGGAAACACCATATATTTT. V and J are TRBV28 and TRBJ1-3; D unresolved. The CDR3 extends over 13 amino acids. Trimming stripped 3 bases from V and 4 bases from J, with 7 bases between. Germline assignment: CDR1 MDHEN and CDR2 SYDVKM.